This T cell receptor (beta chain) was recovered during a study of T cells in Graves' hyperthyroidism and ophthalmopathy. V was clipped by 4 bases and J by 2 bases, with 10 bases between them. The CDR3 has 14 amino acids. CDR1 SGHVS and CDR2 FQNEAQ come from the germline V gene. Calling Graves' hyperthyroidism stable meant ophthalmopathy did not progress within 18 months. This clonotype was recorded many times. TCR beta CDR3 region amplification was performed from RNA transcripts. HTBI primers were used for first-round RT-PCR of the TCR CDR3. Via MiXCR, TCRdb re-called the multiplex PCR reads, giving one row per CDR3 protein. The sample has 550,000 to 650,000 distinct CDR3 sequences; roughly 15% are singletons.

The receptor comes from a woman aged 40 to 49 with Graves' hyperthyroidism. The rearrangement uses TRBV7-8 and TRBJ2-3, with D perhaps TRBD1 (6 bases). The specimen sequenced was blood. This chain's CDR3 is CASSWGHATDTQYF. The CDR3 bases are TGTGCCAGCAGCTGGGGACACGCCACAGATACGCAGTATTTT.